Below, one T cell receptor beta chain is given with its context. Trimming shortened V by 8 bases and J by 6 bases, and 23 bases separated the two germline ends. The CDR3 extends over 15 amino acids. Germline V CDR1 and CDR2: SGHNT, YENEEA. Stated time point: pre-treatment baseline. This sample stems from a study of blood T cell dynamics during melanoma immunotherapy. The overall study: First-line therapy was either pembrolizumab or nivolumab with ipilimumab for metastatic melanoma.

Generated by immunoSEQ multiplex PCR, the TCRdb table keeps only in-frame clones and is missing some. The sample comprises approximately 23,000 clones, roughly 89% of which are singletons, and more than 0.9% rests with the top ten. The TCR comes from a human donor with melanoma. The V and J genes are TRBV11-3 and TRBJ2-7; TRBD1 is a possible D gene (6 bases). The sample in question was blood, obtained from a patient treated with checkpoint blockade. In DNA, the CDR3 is TGTGCCAGCCAAGAAACGGTTTGGGGGCCTGCCGAGCAGTACTTC. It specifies CASQETVWGPAEQYF.